The next 8 T cell receptor beta chains were all read from a single sample in a study of CD8+ T cells in alopecia areata. As the sequencing template, cDNA was produced by extracting RNA and reverse transcribing it. Assay used: immunoSEQ multiplex PCR; TCRdb lists only in-frame clones, some missing. Here the sample spans about 76,000 clones, approximately 66% being singletons. Noted treatment: oral pan-JAK inhibitor, 5-10 mg twice daily. The input for sequencing was CD8+ T cells sorted from blood, taken at week 24, from a patient treated with tofacitinib. The receptors were gathered from a human donor with alopecia areata.

This chain uses TRBV19 with TRBJ1-2, with 8 bases lining up with TRBD1. Germline CDR1 reads LNHDA; CDR2 reads SQIVND (reference sequence). The CDR3 has 13 residues. V trimming: 11 bases; J trimming: 6 bases; junction bases outside the gene matches: 11. The CDR3 is CAGGPGGPHGYTF. The CDR3 coding sequence is TGTGCCGGTGGGCCAGGGGGCCCCCATGGCTACACCTTC.

DNA of the CDR3: TGTGCCAGCTATGAAGGGGAGCTGTTTTTT. Translated, it gives CASYEGELFF. This chain links TRBV7-8 with TRBJ2-2; D is undetermined. Germline V gene sequence: CDR1 SGHVS, CDR2 FQNEAQ. This CDR3 is 10 amino acids long. V dropped 8 bases and J dropped 8 bases, with 6 bases sitting between them.

This clone was picked up a small number of times. The CDR3 reads CSVGTGGNYEQYF. CDR3 nucleotides: TGCAGCGTCGGAACAGGGGGCAACTACGAGCAGTACTTC. This chain connects TRBV29-1 to TRBJ2-7; 9 nucleotides align to TRBD1. Trimming removed 6 bases from V and 3 bases from J; junction bases left unmatched: 6. CDR1 and CDR2 from the germline V gene are SQVTM and ANQGSEA. The CDR3 is 13 residues long.

The chain links TRBV7-9 to TRBJ1-6; D possibly corresponds to TRBD1 (6 bases). CDR1 is SEHNR and CDR2 is FQNEAQ in the germline V gene (reference sequence). V gave up 5 bases and J gave up 7 bases, with 15 bases separating them. The CDR3 loop spans 15 amino acids. CDR3: CASSELGGSNSPLHF. The CDR3 DNA is TGTGCCAGCAGCGAACTGGGGGGCTCGAATTCACCCCTCCACTTT.

The J gene is TRBJ2-1, the V gene TRBV30; TRBD2 might be the D (6 bases). Germline values: CDR1 GTSNPN, CDR2 SVGIG (reference sequence). CDR3 length equals 16 residues. Deletions cut 0 bases from V and 0 bases from J, with 12 bases between. CDR3 residues: CAWSVLGGNSYNEQFF. In nucleotides, the CDR3 is TGTGCCTGGAGTGTACTTGGCGGGAACTCCTACAATGAGCAGTTCTTC.

The gene calls are TRBV28 and TRBJ2-6; a possible D gene is TRBD1 (6 bases). This CDR3 is built from 17 residues. V lost 2 bases and J lost 0, with 11 bases in between. Germline CDR1 and CDR2: MDHEN and SYDVKM. CDR3 residues: CASSLRDTYSGANVLTF. In DNA, the CDR3 is TGTGCCAGCAGTTTACGGGACACCTACTCTGGGGCCAACGTCCTGACTTTC.

This clone came up a few times. This chain uses TRBV27 with TRBJ2-5, with a possible D match to TRBD2 (5 bases). V lost 5 bases and J lost 11, with 18 bases in between. CDR3 size: 13 residues. Germline V gives CDR1 MNHEY, CDR2 SMNVEV (reference sequence). Here the CDR3 reads CASSGAVRETQYF. CDR3 nucleotide sequence: TGTGCCAGCAGTGGAGCGGTCCGGGAAACTCAGTACTTC.

The genes are TRBV28 and TRBJ2-7; 10 nucleotides align to TRBD2. The CDR3 extends over 13 amino acids. With V trimmed by 8 bases and J by 4 bases, 5 bases remained unmatched. Germline CDR1 MDHEN, CDR2 SYDVKM. The CDR3 DNA is TGTGCCAGCCTAGCGGGAGAGTCGTACGAGCAGTACTTC. Protein sequence: CASLAGESYEQYF.